What follows are 17 T cell receptor beta chains derived from one specimen sequenced in a study of human T cells and chemical hapten exposure. MiXCR was run by TCRdb on the RACE reads, yielding one entry per CDR3 protein. The data hold about 84,000 distinct CDR3 sequences, with roughly a tenth observed a single time. Time point: patch test 2, 6 weeks after DPC sensitization. This sample's treatment: therapeutic diphenylcyclopropenone sensitization with weekly scalp DPC. Sequencing used whole blood, obtained in connection with sensitization to the hapten diphenylcyclopropenone (DPC). The receptors originated from a woman between 50 and 59 years old with alopecia areata. Some clones in this sample may be carry-over from other donors' samples.

In the case of this clonotype: This may be a read error: a much more frequent sequence differs by one nucleotide. The rearrangement uses TRBV10-3 and TRBJ2-7; D remains ambiguous. From germline, CDR1 is ENHRY and CDR2 SYGVKD. Trimming left V 4 bases short and J 0 bases short, with 13 bases between. The CDR3 spans 15 residues. The CDR3 sequence: CAISVWPQSSYEQYF. The CDR3 nucleotides are TGTGCCATCAGTGTATGGCCGCAGAGCTCCTACGAGCAGTACTTC.

This clonotype was picked up many times. The chain couples TRBV18 to TRBJ1-1; TRBD1 might be the D (6 bases). This CDR3 comprises 14 residues. The V gene's germline CDR1 is KGHSH and CDR2 LQKENI. The ends were cut back, 3 bases at V and 6 bases at J, with 14 bases in the middle. For the CDR3, the DNA is TGTGCCAGCTCACCTGCGGGGGGCCCGGCTGAAGCTTTCTTT. Translating gives CASSPAGGPAEAFF.

In this sample, this clonotype turned up many times. CDR3 DNA sequence: TGTGCCAGCAGTTTACCGGATTTGTACGAGCAGTACTTC. Protein sequence: CASSLPDLYEQYF. V usage is TRBV28 and J usage is TRBJ2-7, with no clear D. V lost 2 bases to trimming and J lost 4 bases, with 9 bases between them. The CDR3 loop spans 13 amino acids. Germline V gene lookup returns CDR1 MDHEN and CDR2 SYDVKM.

This clonotype was seen ten or more times. The chain uses TRBV6-5 and TRBJ1-6; no clear D. CDR1 and CDR2 (germline): MNHEY, SVGAGI. The CDR3 extends over 15 amino acids. V was cut by 0 bases and J by 6 bases, with 9 bases left in between. CDR3 coding DNA: TGTGCCAGCAGTTACTCCGGGAGGTTTAATTCACCCCTCCACTTT. This codes for CASSYSGRFNSPLHF.

This clonotype showed up many times. This chain connects TRBV11-2 to TRBJ2-7; D remains unclear. Looked up from germline, CDR1 is SGHAT and CDR2 is FQNNGV. The length of the CDR3 is 13 residues. Deletions cut 2 bases from V and 2 bases from J, with 7 bases between. CDR3 region: CASSLSPTYEQYF. Here the CDR3 DNA reads TGTGCCAGCAGCTTATCGCCTACCTACGAGCAGTACTTC.

This clonotype is medium-sized within its sample. The V and J genes are TRBV6-6 and TRBJ2-7, with D possibly being TRBD1 (6 bases). Per germline, CDR1 MNHNY and CDR2 SVGAGI (reference sequence). The CDR3 totals 13 residues. V was shortened by 7 bases and J by 0 bases, with 10 bases between the two germline ends. The CDR3 coding sequence is TGTGCCAGCAAGGTGGACAGCTCCTACGAGCAGTACTTC. Protein sequence: CASKVDSSYEQYF.

On this clonotype itself: This could be a read error, since a much larger clone is one nucleotide away. The chain links TRBV6-1 to TRBJ1-4; a weak D match, TRBD1 (6 bases). CDR1 MNHNS and CDR2 SASEGT come from the germline V gene. The V and J ends lost 4 bases and 7 bases respectively, with 16 bases between them. This CDR3 contains 15 residues. CDR3 region: CASSGNRVATEKLFF. DNA for the CDR3: TGTGCCAGCAGTGGAAACAGGGTTGCTACTGAAAAACTGTTTTTT.

CDR3 bases: TGTGCCAGCGTCTCAGATTCCCGTCTAGCGGGATATGAGCAGTTCTTC. Protein product: CASVSDSRLAGYEQFF. This rearrangement joins TRBV6-6 to TRBJ2-1; 9 bases map to TRBD2. CDR3 length: 16 amino acids. Per the germline V gene, CDR1 is MNHNY and CDR2 is SVGAGI (reference sequence). V was clipped by 8 bases and J by 8 bases; unmatched bases: 16.

This clonotype was seen a handful of times. The V gene is TRBV14, the J gene TRBJ2-1; TRBD2 matches at 9 bases. With 1 base clipped from V and 2 bases from J, the junction kept 6 bases outside the gene matches. This CDR3 has 17 residues. Germline V gene sequence: CDR1 SGHDN, CDR2 FVKESK. DNA for the CDR3: TGTGCCAGCAGCCAAGCGGGACTAGCTTCTGCCTACAATGAGCAGTTCTTC. This translates into CASSQAGLASAYNEQFF.

This clonotype occurred many times. The chain employs TRBV27 and TRBJ1-1, with D possibly matching TRBD1 (5 bases). Trimming cost V 6 bases and J 5 bases, with 16 bases left between them. The CDR3 length is 14 residues. Germline V lookup: CDR1 MNHEY, CDR2 SMNVEV (reference sequence). The CDR3 loop is CASSLRGARTEAFF. Here the CDR3 DNA reads TGTGCCAGCAGCCTACGAGGGGCGAGGACTGAAGCTTTCTTT.

V usage is TRBV20-1 and J usage is TRBJ2-3; 10 bases map to TRBD1. The CDR3 is 15 residues long. Germline lookup yields CDR1 DFQATT and CDR2 SNEGSKA (reference sequence). V lost 3 bases and J lost 3; bases outside the gene matches: 6. CDR3 sequence reads: CSASRRDRGTDTQYF. In DNA, the CDR3 is TGCAGTGCTAGTCGCCGGGACAGGGGAACAGATACGCAGTATTTT.

The table lists this clonotype with a few counts. The chain joins TRBV5-5 to TRBJ2-5; TRBD1 is a possible D gene (5 bases). Per germline, CDR1 SGHKS and CDR2 YYEKEE (reference sequence). The CDR3 is 15 residues long. V lost 4 bases and J lost 3, with 16 bases in between. DNA for the CDR3: TGTGCCAGCAGCCGAGCTCTAGGGGCAGAAGAGACCCAGTACTTC. Amino acid sequence: CASSRALGAEETQYF.

Relative to its sample, this clonotype is medium-sized. V and J are TRBV19 and TRBJ1-5; D not resolved. V lost 3 bases and J lost 1, with 10 bases in between. CDR3 length: 15 residues. CDR1 and CDR2 from the germline V gene are LNHDA and SQIVND (reference sequence). The CDR3, as DNA: TGTGCCAGTAGTATCCTGGGATCCAGCAATCAGCCCCAGCATTTT. The encoded protein is CASSILGSSNQPQHF.

The genes are TRBV3-1 and TRBJ2-1, with D possibly being TRBD2 (5 bases). Germline assignment: CDR1 LGHDT and CDR2 YNNKEL (reference sequence). V was clipped by 9 bases and J by 9 bases, with 12 bases between them. The CDR3 covers 11 residues. CDR3 DNA sequence: TGTGCCAGTAACGGGGTTGGTGAGCAGTTCTTC. Its protein is CASNGVGEQFF.

This clonotype came up many times. The V gene is TRBV6-2 or TRBV6-3, the J gene TRBJ1-5; possible D gene TRBD1, 5 bases. The V gene lost 11 bases and the J gene lost 3 bases, with 17 bases spanning the gap. This CDR3 is built from 14 residues. Germline CDR1 reads MNHEY; CDR2 reads SVGEGT. CDR3: CASEWGGNNQPQHF. As DNA, the CDR3 is TGTGCCTCAGAGTGGGGCGGCAACAATCAGCCCCAGCATTTT.

This clonotype was recorded a few times. V and J are TRBV10-2 and TRBJ1-5, with D perhaps matching TRBD1 (6 bases). Trimming took 4 bases from V and 6 from J, leaving 13 bases between them. CDR3 length: 14 amino acids. Germline CDR1 WSHSY, CDR2 SAAADI. Here the CDR3 DNA reads TGCGCCAGCAGTGCAACAGGGTATTTTCAGCCCCAGCATTTT. As protein: CASSATGYFQPQHF.

This chain joins TRBV29-1 and TRBJ2-7, with 8 nucleotides matching TRBD1. The CDR3 sequence is 13 residues long. Germline V gives CDR1 SQVTM, CDR2 ANQGSEA. The J segment lost 2 bases and the V segment lost 6 bases, leaving 6 bases of the junction unmatched. CDR3 amino acids: CSVQMDRAYEQYF. CDR3 coding DNA: TGCAGCGTCCAGATGGACAGGGCCTACGAGCAGTACTTC.